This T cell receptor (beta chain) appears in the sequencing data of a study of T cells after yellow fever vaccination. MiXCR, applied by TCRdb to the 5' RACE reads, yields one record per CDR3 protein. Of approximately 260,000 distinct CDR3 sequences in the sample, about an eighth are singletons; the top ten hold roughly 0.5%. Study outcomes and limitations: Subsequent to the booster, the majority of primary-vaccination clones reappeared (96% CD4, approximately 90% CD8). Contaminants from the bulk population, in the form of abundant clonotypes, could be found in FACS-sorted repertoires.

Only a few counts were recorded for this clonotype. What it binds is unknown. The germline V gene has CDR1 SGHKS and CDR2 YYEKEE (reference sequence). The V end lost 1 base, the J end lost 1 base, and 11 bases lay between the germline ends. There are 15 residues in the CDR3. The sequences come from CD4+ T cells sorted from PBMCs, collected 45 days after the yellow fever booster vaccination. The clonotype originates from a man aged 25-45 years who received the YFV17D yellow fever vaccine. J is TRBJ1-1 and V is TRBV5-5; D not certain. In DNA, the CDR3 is TGTGCCAGCAGCTTGTTGAGTACACGGAACACTGAAGCTTTCTTT. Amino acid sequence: CASSLLSTRNTEAFF.